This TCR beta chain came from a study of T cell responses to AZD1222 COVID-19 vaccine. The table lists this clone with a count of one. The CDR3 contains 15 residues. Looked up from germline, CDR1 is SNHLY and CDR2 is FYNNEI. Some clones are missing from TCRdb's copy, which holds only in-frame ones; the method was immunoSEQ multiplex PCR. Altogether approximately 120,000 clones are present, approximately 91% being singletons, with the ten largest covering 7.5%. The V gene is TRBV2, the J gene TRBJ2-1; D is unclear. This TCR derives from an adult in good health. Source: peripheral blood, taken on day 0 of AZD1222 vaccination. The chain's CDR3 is CGSKWATQGNNEQFF. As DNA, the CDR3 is TGTGGATCTAAGTGGGCAACTCAAGGTAACAATGAGCAGTTCTTC.